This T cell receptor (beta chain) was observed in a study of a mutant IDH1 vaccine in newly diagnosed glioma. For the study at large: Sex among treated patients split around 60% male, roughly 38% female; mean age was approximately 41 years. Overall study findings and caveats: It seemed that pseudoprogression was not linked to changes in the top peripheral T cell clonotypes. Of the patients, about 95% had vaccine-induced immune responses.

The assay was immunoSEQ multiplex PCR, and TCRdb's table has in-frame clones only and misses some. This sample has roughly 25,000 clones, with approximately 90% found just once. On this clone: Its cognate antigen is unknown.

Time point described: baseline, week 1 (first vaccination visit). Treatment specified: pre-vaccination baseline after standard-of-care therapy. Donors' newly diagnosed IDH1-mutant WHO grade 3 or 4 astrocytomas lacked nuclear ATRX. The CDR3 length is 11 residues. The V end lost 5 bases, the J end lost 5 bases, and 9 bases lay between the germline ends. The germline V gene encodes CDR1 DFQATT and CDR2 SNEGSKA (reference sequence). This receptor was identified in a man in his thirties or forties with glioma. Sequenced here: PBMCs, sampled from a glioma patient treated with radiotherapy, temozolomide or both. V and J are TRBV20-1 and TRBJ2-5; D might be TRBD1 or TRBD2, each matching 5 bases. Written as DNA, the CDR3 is TGCAGTGCTGGTTGGGGGGAGACCCAGTACTTC. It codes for CSAGWGETQYF.